The 26 T cell receptor beta chains reported below all come from one sample, sequenced in a study of T cells in Graves' hyperthyroidism and ophthalmopathy. Amplification of TCR beta CDR3 regions used RNA as the template. TCR CDR3 underwent first-round RT-PCR with the HTBI primer set. TCRdb recomputed calls from the multiplex PCR reads with MiXCR, one row per CDR3 protein. The sample contains about 400,000 distinct CDR3 sequences, less than 20% of which appear only once. The sequenced sample was blood. The receptor source for this set is a woman under 30 with Graves' hyperthyroidism.

This clonotype was counted a few times. The V call is TRBV5-1, the J call TRBJ2-5; 7 bases align to TRBD1. With 4 bases clipped from V and 2 bases from J, the junction kept 8 bases outside the gene matches. The CDR3 consists of 15 residues. Germline CDR1 is SGHRS and CDR2 is YFSETQ. The CDR3 spells CASSRLGQLQETQYF. CDR3 in DNA: TGCGCCAGCAGCCGACTGGGACAGTTACAAGAGACCCAGTACTTC.

This clonotype has at least ten counts. V and J are TRBV3-1 and TRBJ2-2; TRBD2 aligns across 9 bases. This CDR3 is built from 16 residues. Per the germline V gene, CDR1 is LGHDT and CDR2 is YNNKEL (reference sequence). The junction had 11 bases not matched to a gene; V was cut back by 5 bases and J by 7 bases. CDR3 nucleotides: TGTGCCAGCAGCTACTTCGGCGGGGGGGATATCGGGGAGCTGTTTTTT. It specifies CASSYFGGGDIGELFF.

This clonotype was counted at least ten times. The rearrangement joins TRBV20-1 to TRBJ2-3; D uncertain. The CDR3 is 11 residues long. CDR1 and CDR2 (germline): DFQATT, SNEGSKA (reference sequence). The V gene lost 1 base and the J gene lost 3 bases, with 2 bases spanning the gap. Here the CDR3 reads CSARVTDTQYF. The CDR3 bases are TGCAGTGCTAGAGTAACAGATACGCAGTATTTT.

This clonotype showed up many times. The chain has TRBV6-2 or TRBV6-3 and TRBJ2-1; D is perhaps TRBD1 or TRBD2 (5 bases each). The CDR3 runs 12 residues. The germline gives CDR1 MNHEY, CDR2 SVGEGT. The V end was cut by 5 bases, the J end by 6 bases, with 8 bases between. This chain's CDR3 is CASSEGSNEQFF. The CDR3 region has the DNA TGTGCCAGCAGTGAGGGGAGCAATGAGCAGTTCTTC.

This clonotype was counted many times. The V gene is TRBV6-1, the J gene TRBJ2-1; D is unresolved. This CDR3 contains 15 residues. Germline V CDR1 and CDR2: MNHNS, SASEGT. Deletions cut 0 bases from V and 0 bases from J, with 6 bases between. The CDR3 protein is CASSEAVGSYNEQFF. The DNA for the CDR3 is TGTGCCAGCAGTGAAGCGGTGGGCTCCTACAATGAGCAGTTCTTC.

This clonotype was detected many times. The CDR3 reads CASGRGTSPDTQYF. The CDR3 DNA follows: TGTGCCAGCGGCCGTGGGACTAGCCCAGATACGCAGTATTTT. The chain employs TRBV2 and TRBJ2-3, with TRBD2 matching over 9 bases. Trimming at V came to 8 bases and at J to 4 bases, leaving 7 bases not matched to a gene. The V gene's germline CDR1 is SNHLY and CDR2 FYNNEI. The CDR3 has 14 amino acids.

This clonotype came up once. The chain combines TRBV5-1 with TRBJ2-1, with a weak D call TRBD2 (8 bases). This CDR3 has 17 amino acids. Germline V gene data show CDR1 as SGHRS and CDR2 as YFSETQ. Trimming shortened V by 3 bases and J by 3 bases, and 19 bases separated the two germline ends. This chain's CDR3 is CASSSPGDSGGYNEQFF. The CDR3 region has the DNA TGCGCCAGCAGCTCCCCCGGGGACAGCGGGGGCTACAATGAGCAGTTCTTC.

This clonotype has more than one count but fewer than ten. CDR3 residues: CASSLEWTGGPTGINEQFF. The DNA of the CDR3 is TGTGCCAGCAGCTTAGAATGGACAGGGGGCCCCACTGGTATCAATGAGCAGTTCTTC. The V gene is TRBV7-9, the J gene TRBJ2-1, with TRBD1 identical over 11 bases. This CDR3 has 19 residues. V was pared by 1 base and J by 6 bases, with 14 bases of the junction left unmatched. Germline-derived CDR1 and CDR2 are SEHNR and FQNEAQ (reference sequence).

This clonotype was seen ten or more times. DNA for the CDR3: TGTGCCAGTAGTATAGGGGGACAGGGAGGGACTGAAGCTTTCTTT. The encoded protein is CASSIGGQGGTEAFF. This chain connects TRBV19 to TRBJ1-1, with 9 bases aligning to TRBD1. The germline CDR1 and CDR2 sequences are LNHDA and SQIVND (reference sequence). This CDR3 spans 15 amino acids. V dropped 1 base and J dropped 5; count of bases not matched to a gene: 5.

In this sample, this clonotype turned up many times. The chain recombines TRBV12-3 or TRBV12-4 with TRBJ2-4, with D perhaps matching TRBD2 (6 bases). V was clipped by 6 bases and J by 0 bases, with 9 bases between them. This CDR3 comprises 14 residues. CDR3 DNA sequence: TGTGCCAGCAGACCGGGACTAGCCAAAAACATTCAGTACTTC. It translates to CASRPGLAKNIQYF.

This clonotype was detected ten times or more. The chain is built from TRBV2 and TRBJ2-7, with TRBD2 matching 12 bases. Per germline, CDR1 SNHLY and CDR2 FYNNEI. After removal of 6 bases from V and 2 bases from J, the junction contained 2 bases not matched to a gene. This CDR3 contains 14 residues. The CDR3 region is CASSRTSGTYEQYF. CDR3 nucleotide sequence: TGTGCCAGCAGCCGGACTAGCGGGACCTACGAGCAGTACTTC.

This clonotype has a count of ten or more. The rearrangement joins TRBV29-1 to TRBJ1-1, with 9 bases that match TRBD1. Germline assignment: CDR1 SQVTM and CDR2 ANQGSEA. The J segment lost 4 bases and the V segment lost 7 bases, leaving 7 bases of the junction unmatched. CDR3 length: 13 residues. The CDR3 protein is CSAGTGPTTEAFF. The CDR3 DNA sequence: TGCAGCGCCGGGACAGGGCCCACCACTGAAGCTTTCTTT. Drawing the rest from reference TRBV29-1 and TRBJ1-1, the complete variable domain is SAVISQKPSRDICQRGTSLTIQCQVDSQVTMMFWYRQQPGQSLTLIATANQGSEATYESGFVIDKFPISRPNLTFSTLTVSNMSPEDSSIYLCSAGTGPTTEAFFGQGTRLTVV.

This clonotype has a count of ten or more. The rearrangement uses TRBV15 and TRBJ1-5; D is uncertain. This CDR3 is 15 amino acids long. The V end lost 0 bases, the J end lost 6 bases, and 12 bases lay between the germline ends. Germline CDR1 reads LNHNV; CDR2 reads YYDKDF (reference sequence). The CDR3 region has the DNA TGTGCCACCAGCAGAGATCGAGGGCCCACTCAGCCCCAGCATTTT. This translates into CATSRDRGPTQPQHF.

In its sample, this clonotype was seen many times. The chain recombines TRBV20-1 with TRBJ2-7; D not resolved. The CDR3 covers 14 residues. V lost 6 bases, J lost 0 bases, and 15 bases lay in between. Germline V gene lookup returns CDR1 DFQATT and CDR2 SNEGSKA (reference sequence). Here the CDR3 reads CSATGGRSSYEQYF. The DNA of the CDR3 is TGCAGTGCCACCGGCGGACGGAGCTCCTACGAGCAGTACTTC.

The V call is TRBV27, the J call TRBJ2-1, with D perhaps given as TRBD1 or TRBD2 (7 bases each). Germline lookup yields CDR1 MNHEY and CDR2 SMNVEV (reference sequence). V lost 5 bases and J lost 7, with 18 bases in between. CDR3 length: 15 amino acids. CDR3 protein: CASSAGGGPRNEQFF. The CDR3, as DNA: TGTGCCAGCAGTGCAGGGGGAGGGCCTAGAAATGAGCAGTTCTTC.

At least ten counts were recorded for this clonotype. The J gene is TRBJ2-3, the V gene TRBV29-1, with 9 bases lining up with TRBD2. With 7 bases clipped from V and 1 base from J, the junction kept 3 bases outside the gene matches. Germline V CDR1 and CDR2: SQVTM, ANQGSEA. CDR3 length: 13 amino acids. The CDR3 loop is CSGRTSGTDTQYF. The CDR3 nucleotides are TGCAGCGGTCGGACTAGCGGCACAGATACGCAGTATTTT.

In this sample, this clonotype turned up many times. The chain links TRBV7-9 to TRBJ1-2, with D maybe TRBD1 (5 bases). The CDR3 loop spans 13 amino acids. Germline CDR1 and CDR2: SEHNR and FQNEAQ (reference sequence). Deletions cut 10 bases from V and 7 bases from J, with 19 bases between. As DNA, the CDR3 is TGTGCCAATCAAGCCCTCCCTGGGGGTGGCTACACCTTC. Translation: CANQALPGGGYTF. The full variable domain, rest sourced from reference TRBV7-9 and TRBJ1-2, is DTGVSQNPRHKITKRGQNVTFRCDPISEHNRLYWYRQTLGQGPEFLTYFQNEAQLEKSRLLSDRFSAERPKGSFSTLEIQRTEQGDSAMYLCANQALPGGGYTFGSGTRLTVV.

This clonotype was recorded many times. J is TRBJ2-5 and V is TRBV5-1; weak D call: TRBD2 (6 bases). The CDR3 has 14 residues. V was trimmed by 4 bases and J by 5 bases, leaving 15 bases between them. Germline V lookup: CDR1 SGHRS, CDR2 YFSETQ. CDR3 protein: CASSPGRLQETQYF. CDR3 in DNA: TGCGCCAGCAGCCCGGGGAGGTTGCAGGAGACCCAGTACTTC.

This clonotype was found a few times. The rearrangement uses TRBV2 and TRBJ1-6, with TRBD1 as a possible D gene (5 bases). V lost 6 bases to trimming and J lost 7 bases, with 10 bases between them. Germline V CDR1 and CDR2: SNHLY, FYNNEI. The CDR3 has 13 amino acids. CDR3 in DNA: TGTGCCAGCAGAGGGGCCCTCAATTCACCCCTCCACTTT. Encoded protein: CASRGALNSPLHF.

Of note for this clonotype: A read error may explain this, as a much larger clone is one base away. The chain recombines TRBV18 with TRBJ2-7; 7 bases are shared with TRBD1. In germline, CDR1 is KGHSH, CDR2 LQKENI. V trimming: 0 bases; J trimming: 5 bases; junction bases outside the gene matches: 7. The CDR3 has 15 residues. CDR3 loop: CASSPPRQGGNEQYF. The CDR3, as DNA: TGTGCCAGCTCACCACCGAGACAGGGTGGGAACGAGCAGTACTTC.

At least ten counts were recorded for this clonotype. The V gene is TRBV7-3, the J gene TRBJ2-2; D is undetermined. Trimming stripped 2 bases from V and 5 bases from J, with 12 bases between. This CDR3 region has 15 residues. Looked up from germline, CDR1 is SGHTA and CDR2 is FQGTGA. The CDR3 loop reads CASSLGPMRTGELFF. The CDR3 DNA follows: TGTGCCAGCAGCTTAGGACCAATGAGGACCGGGGAGCTGTTTTTT. Full variable domain (remainder filled in from reference TRBV7-3 and TRBJ2-2): GAGVSQTPSNKVTEKGKYVELRCDPISGHTALYWYRQSLGQGPEFLIYFQGTGAADDSGLPNDRFFAVRPEGSVSTLKIQRTERGDSAVYLCASSLGPMRTGELFFGEGSRLTVL.

This clonotype appeared many times. The chain recombines TRBV20-1 with TRBJ1-1, with D tentatively TRBD1 (6 bases). CDR3 length: 13 amino acids. The ends were cut back, 4 bases at V and 5 bases at J, with 14 bases in the middle. Germline loops: CDR1 DFQATT, CDR2 SNEGSKA (reference sequence). CDR3 coding DNA: TGCAGTGCTAACGGGGGCGCCAATACTGAAGCTTTCTTT. It is translated as CSANGGANTEAFF.

The chain uses TRBV20-1 and TRBJ2-3; the D is unclear. CDR1 DFQATT and CDR2 SNEGSKA come from the germline V gene (reference sequence). V was clipped by 1 base and J by 4 bases, with 12 bases between them. This CDR3 is 14 amino acids long. The CDR3 DNA reads TGCAGTGCTAGAGCCGAGTCTTGGGCAGATACGCAGTATTTT. Its translation is CSARAESWADTQYF.

This sequence joins TRBV20-1 and TRBJ2-3; D gene uncertain. Germline CDR1 is DFQATT and CDR2 is SNEGSKA (reference sequence). The CDR3 extends over 13 amino acids. The V and J ends lost 5 bases and 0 bases respectively, with 9 bases between them. The CDR3 nucleotides read TGCAGTGCTGAGTTGGGGAGCACAGATACGCAGTATTTT. The encoded protein is CSAELGSTDTQYF.

This clonotype was counted at least ten times. The rearrangement uses TRBV7-2 and TRBJ1-4; D might be TRBD1 (5 bases). The CDR3 totals 16 residues. The germline V gene has CDR1 SGHTA and CDR2 FQGNSA. Trimming took 1 base from V and 7 from J, leaving 16 bases between them. The CDR3 nucleotides are TGTGCCAGCAGCTTAGGGGGTCCCAGGGCAGGTGAAAAACTGTTTTTT. Translated: CASSLGGPRAGEKLFF.

This clonotype appeared many times. This chain uses TRBV6-1 with TRBJ1-2; 7 nucleotides align to TRBD1. The V gene end was trimmed by 6 bases and the J gene end by 1 base; junction bases not matched to a gene: 8. CDR3 length: 15 amino acids. Per germline, CDR1 MNHNS and CDR2 SASEGT. The DNA of the CDR3 is TGTGCCAGCAGGATCGGACAGGATCATAACTATGGCTACACCTTC. Translating it yields CASRIGQDHNYGYTF.